The subject of this entry is one T cell receptor (beta chain). The sample holds a few counts of this clone. Its antigen is unknown. It has no much larger one-base neighbor in the sample; base qualities were not kept. The data originate from a study of CD8+ T cells in alopecia areata (dated by TCRdb to 2016 to 2018). As for the study more broadly: High-throughput TCRbeta sequencing was used to examine T cell clonal expansion in alopecia areata in both the C3H/HeJ mouse model and human patients. In humans, TCRbeta sequencing was performed on scalp tissue and on sorted CD4+ and CD8+ peripheral blood T cells from healthy controls and from patients with patchy or totalis/universalis alopecia areata. Scalp clonality was compared among normal scalp (n=4), patchy alopecia areata scalp (n=8), and alopecia totalis/universalis scalp (n=8). RNA was obtained with the PAXgene miRNA kit for fixed scalp, the miRNeasy kit for PBMCs, and the RNeasy kit for mouse skin. Amplification of TCRbeta CDR3 regions was done by immunoSEQ multiplex PCR using 35 Vbeta forward primers and 13 Jbeta reverse primers. Paper-wide results and their limitations: Higher clonality and more expanded CD8+ clones were observed in lesional scalp than in normal scalp, particularly in alopecia totalis/universalis, a finding suggestive of antigenic drive. Scalp TCR repertoire analysis is complicated because resident alphabeta T cells in normal human skin are also sequenced, whereas mouse skin is dominated by gammadelta T cells. TCR sequences shared between patients were less clear than in mice, possibly partly because of HLA diversity in the patient population.

PBMCs were isolated by density centrifugation and stained for CD3, CD4 and CD8, and CD4+ and CD8+ T cells were sorted on a FACSAria. Scalp biopsies and blood samples were obtained from unaffected controls. The library relied on the immunoSEQ multiplex PCR assay. RNA was extracted from all samples and reverse transcribed into cDNA, which served as template for TCR sequencing. SuperScript III was used to make first-strand cDNA, primed with a 2:1 mix of oligo-dT and random hexamers. Amplification bias was assessed with a synthetic immune receptor repertoire, and residual bias was removed computationally. As for the authors' bioinformatics: Raw reads were preprocessed for error removal, and CDR3 was defined according to IMGT conventions as running from the conserved cysteine to phenylalanine. Clonality was computed as 1 minus the Shannon entropy, with the entropy normalized by log2 of the number of productive unique TCRs. Whether each scalp clone was CD4 or CD8 was inferred by checking scalp TCRbeta sequences against the CD4 and CD8 repertoires from sorted blood. TCRdb's version of the immuneACCESS table is confined to in-frame rearrangements and falls short of the full clone set. An unresolved V gene accounts for under half of the shortfall where checked; the remainder is of unknown origin. That table supplies the V and J calls and clone size; D and trimming were determined from the DNA. In all, the sample holds approximately 150,000 clones, and around 55% of those were seen once. Approximately 4.3% of the sample lies in the top ten.

From the cysteine through the phenylalanine, the CDR3 covers 15 amino acids. Only the CDR3 portion is preserved as DNA: 45 bases, with reading frame beginning at the first base. The germline V gene sets CDR1 to SGHAT and CDR2 to FQNNGV. V is trimmed back by 5 bases and J by 8 bases, and the junction contains 10 bases that no gene match accounts for. Material for sequencing was CD4+ T cells sorted from blood. The chain employs TRBV11-2 and TRBJ1-4; 8 central bases correspond to TRBD1. This TCR was sampled from a human donor in good health. The nucleotide sequence reads TGTGCCAGCAGCCCGGTCCGGGACAGGTCGGAAAAACTGTTTTTT. This encodes CASSPVRDRSEKLFF.